Sequencing of this T cell receptor (beta chain) was carried out in a study of blood T cells in healthy people across ages. A second roughly 6 to 12 cycle PCR used barcoded and J-beta primers. Via MiXCR, TCRdb re-called the 5' RACE reads, giving one row per CDR3 protein. The sample consists of more than 650,000 distinct CDR3 sequences, 20% to 25% of them appearing once. Germline CDR1 reads SGDLS; CDR2 reads YYNGEE. CDR3 length equals 16 residues. As to this clonotype: The junction departs from germline at one end; a sequencing error may be responsible.

Sequencing was performed on blood. J is TRBJ2-3 and V is TRBV9, with D possibly being TRBD2 (6 bases). The origin of this receptor is a man aged 65 to 79 in good health. The DNA of the CDR3 is TGTGCCGGCAGCGGTCGCGGCGGGGACCGCACAGATACGCAGTATTTT. Its protein is CAGSGRGGDRTDTQYF.